Presented here are 9 T cell receptor beta chains from one specimen sequenced in a study of T-cell memory formation after mild COVID-19. TCRdb called the 5' RACE reads again in MiXCR, with one record for every CDR3 protein. Of roughly 560,000 distinct CDR3 sequences in the sample, 20% were seen once. The sample was PBMCs or a T cell subset sorted from them (not recorded which). The receptors were gathered from an adult woman who had mild COVID-19 (a few samples of this study predate the infection). Cell type and time point are not known.

V gene TRBV6-6 combines with J gene TRBJ2-2; perhaps D is TRBD1 or TRBD2 (5 bases each). Germline CDR1 and CDR2: MNHNY and SVGAGI (reference sequence). The CDR3 runs to 16 residues. V was pared by 2 bases and J by 3 bases, with 13 bases between. CDR3 bases: TGTGCCAGCAGTTACAGGGCAGGGAGTGACACCGGGGAGCTGTTTTTT. Translation gives CASSYRAGSDTGELFF.

The V and J genes are TRBV12-3 or TRBV12-4 and TRBJ1-6, with a possible D match to TRBD1 (6 bases). V lost 5 bases to trimming and J lost 4 bases, with 9 bases between them. This CDR3 has 14 residues. The CDR3 spells CASSKQGYNSPLHF. The CDR3 DNA sequence: TGTGCCAGCAGTAAACAGGGTTATAATTCACCCCTCCACTTT.

The V call is TRBV4-1, the J call TRBJ1-5, with a weak D call TRBD1 (6 bases). V lost 0 bases, J lost 4 bases, and 22 bases lay in between. Germline CDR1 MGHRA, CDR2 YSYEKL. The CDR3 has 19 amino acids. The DNA of the CDR3 is TGCGCCAGCAGCCAAGATGGATCGTTAAGGGGGAACGAAAATCAGCCCCAGCATTTT. It codes for CASSQDGSLRGNENQPQHF.

This sequence joins TRBV6-5 and TRBJ1-5; D ambiguous. CDR3 length equals 13 residues. The germline V and J ends were trimmed by 2 bases and 5 bases, with 7 bases remaining between them. CDR1 and CDR2 from the germline V gene are MNHEY and SVGAGI. The CDR3 nucleotides are TGTGCCAGCAGTTACGGCCTAGATCAGCCCCAGCATTTT. Protein sequence: CASSYGLDQPQHF.

In its sample, this clonotype was seen a few times. V usage is TRBV5-1 and J usage is TRBJ2-3, with D maybe TRBD1 (6 bases). This CDR3 is 16 amino acids long. Trimming took off 0 bases at V and 5 bases at J, with 16 bases between the two ends. Germline CDR1 is SGHRS and CDR2 is YFSETQ. CDR3 protein: CASSLEAAGEIDTQYF. Written as DNA, the CDR3 is TGCGCCAGCAGCTTGGAAGCGGCAGGGGAAATAGATACGCAGTATTTT. The whole variable domain, remainder taken from reference TRBV5-1 and TRBJ2-3, is KAGVTQTPRYLIKTRGQQVTLSCSPISGHRSVSWYQQTPGQGLQFLFEYFSETQRNKGNFPGRFSGRQFSNSRSEMNVSTLELGDSALYLCASSLEAAGEIDTQYFGPGTRLTVL.

This clonotype appeared many times. The chain joins TRBV7-2 to TRBJ1-2, with D perhaps matching TRBD1 (6 bases). This CDR3 is built from 13 residues. The ends were cut back, 6 bases at V and 3 bases at J, with 11 bases in the middle. Germline CDR1 SGHTA, CDR2 FQGNSA. The CDR3: CASSYRVDYGYTF. In DNA form, the CDR3 reads TGTGCCAGCAGTTACAGGGTTGACTATGGCTACACCTTC. The complete variable domain, with remaining parts taken from reference TRBV7-2 and TRBJ1-2, reads GAGVSQSPSNKVTEKGKDVELRCDPISGHTALYWYRQSLGQGLEFLIYFQGNSAPDKSGLPSDRFSAERTGGSVSTLTIQRTQQEDSAVYLCASSYRVDYGYTFGSGTRLTVV.

This clonotype was observed a handful of times. The chain uses TRBV9 and TRBJ2-4, with TRBD2 matching 11 bases. This CDR3 is built from 14 residues. With 4 bases clipped from V and 8 bases from J, the junction kept 5 bases outside the gene matches. Germline V lookup: CDR1 SGDLS, CDR2 YYNGEE. The CDR3 region is CASSPTSGRYIQYF. In DNA, the CDR3 is TGTGCCAGCAGCCCTACTAGCGGGAGATACATTCAGTACTTC.

The J gene is TRBJ2-7, the V gene TRBV20-1, with D possibly TRBD1 on 8 matching bases. Trimming removed 5 bases from V and 6 bases from J, with 20 bases in between. Germline V lookup: CDR1 DFQATT, CDR2 SNEGSKA (reference sequence). The CDR3 is 14 residues long. The CDR3 bases are TGCAGTGCTCGACGAGGACAGGGAGGGGGCGAGCAGTACTTC. Translating gives CSARRGQGGGEQYF.

This clonotype was seen only a few times. The V and J genes are TRBV4-3 and TRBJ2-7, with TRBD1 identical over 8 bases. Germline CDR1 and CDR2: LGHNA and YSLEER. The CDR3 length is 18 residues. The V gene end was trimmed by 3 bases and the J gene end by 0 bases; junction bases not matched to a gene: 13. CDR3 sequence (DNA): TGCGCCAGCAGCCACGACCGGACAGGGACACACTCCTCCTACGAGCAGTACTTC. This gives the protein CASSHDRTGTHSSYEQYF.